This T cell receptor (beta chain) was identified during a study of regulatory T cells in long-lasting Graves disease. The authors built TCR beta libraries using iRepertoire HTBI primers and Arm-PCR of CDR3 regions. TCRdb called the multiplex PCR reads again in MiXCR, with one record for every CDR3 protein. Of hundreds of thousands of distinct CDR3 sequences in the sample, around 20% were seen once. The CDR3 is 13 residues long. Trimming shortened V by 3 bases and J by 6 bases, and 15 bases separated the two germline ends. Germline CDR1 DFQATT, CDR2 SNEGSKA (reference sequence). Study-level results: Persistent disease preferred TRBV28, TRBJ1-2 and TRBJ2-5.

This clonotype was counted ten times or more. No antigen is known for it. Indicated time point: persistent/refractory GD, antithyroid drugs over 5 years with positive TRAb. Extracted RNA from PBMCs served as the source of the TCR library. The source of this sequence is a female donor with Graves disease. The sequenced sample was peripheral blood mononuclear cells (PBMCs), obtained when the disease was refractory, from a patient treated with antithyroid drugs. The chain has TRBV20-1 and TRBJ2-7; D gene uncertain. In DNA form, the CDR3 reads TGCAGTGCTAGTCCCGTTCTGGGGTCCGAGCAGTACTTC. Protein sequence: CSASPVLGSEQYF.